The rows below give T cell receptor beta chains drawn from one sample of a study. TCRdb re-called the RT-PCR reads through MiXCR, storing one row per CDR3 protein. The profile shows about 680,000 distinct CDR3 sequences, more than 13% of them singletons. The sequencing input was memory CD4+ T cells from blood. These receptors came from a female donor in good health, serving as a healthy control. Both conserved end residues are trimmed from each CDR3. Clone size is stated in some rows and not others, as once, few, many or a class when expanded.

CDR3aa: SADRSQGYSYEQY
abundance: few
v_gene: TRBV20-1

CDR3aa: ASSLNRNSPLH
abundance: NA
v_gene: TRBV27

CDR3aa: ASSRTGLSETQY
abundance: NA
v_gene: TRBV7-2

CDR3aa: ASTLAENTGELF
abundance: many
v_gene: TRBV4-3

CDR3aa: ASSTDRAGGYT
abundance: NA
v_gene: TRBV6-6

CDR3aa: AISNPGRGTDTQY
abundance: many
v_gene: TRBV10-3

CDR3aa: ATAGYNEQF
abundance: few
v_gene: TRBV15

CDR3aa: ASSMRTGYTGELF
abundance: NA
v_gene: TRBV7-2

CDR3aa: ASSLWGPEDGYT
abundance: many
v_gene: TRBV5-1

CDR3aa: AIGTGESGGELF
abundance: NA
v_gene: TRBV10-3

CDR3aa: ASSKNTQETQY
abundance: many
v_gene: TRBV12-3/TRBV12-4

CDR3aa: ASEASVISYNEQF
abundance: NA
v_gene: TRBV6-1

CDR3aa: ASSRRGVDSPLH
abundance: few
v_gene: TRBV5-1

CDR3aa: ASSYSSRGNYGYT
abundance: many
v_gene: TRBV6-5

CDR3aa: ASSPWTSGRANPYNEQF
abundance: many
v_gene: TRBV9

CDR3aa: ASRSLEVTDTQY
abundance: few
v_gene: TRBV6-2/TRBV6-3

CDR3aa: ASSINTGQETQY
abundance: NA
v_gene: TRBV11-1